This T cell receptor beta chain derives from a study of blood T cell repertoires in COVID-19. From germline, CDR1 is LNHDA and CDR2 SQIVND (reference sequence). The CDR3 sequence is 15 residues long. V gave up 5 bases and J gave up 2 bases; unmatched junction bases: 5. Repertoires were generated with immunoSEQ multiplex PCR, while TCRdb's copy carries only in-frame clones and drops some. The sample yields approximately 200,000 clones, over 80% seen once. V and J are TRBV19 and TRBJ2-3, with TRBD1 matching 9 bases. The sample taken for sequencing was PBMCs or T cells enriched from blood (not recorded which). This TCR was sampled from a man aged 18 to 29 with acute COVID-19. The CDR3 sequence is CASSLGTGPTDTQYF. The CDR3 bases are TGTGCCAGTAGTCTGGGGACAGGGCCCACAGATACGCAGTATTTT.